This TCR beta chain was observed in a study of response to subunit inactivated influenza vaccine. Study-wide results and caveats: Authors suggested each seasonal flu vaccination may recruit only limited numbers of new T cells.

In regard to this clonotype: What it binds is unknown.

Germline V gene data show CDR1 as MNHNS and CDR2 as SASEGT. Unmatched junction bases numbered 9, after V lost 7 bases and J lost 5 bases. The CDR3 length is 14 residues. TCRdb recomputed calls from the RT-PCR reads with MiXCR, one row per CDR3 protein. The sample has about 800,000 distinct CDR3 sequences, around 20% seen once. Sequencing used PBMCs from blood, obtained approximately 5 days after vaccination. This chain links TRBV6-1 with TRBJ2-5, with 8 nucleotides matching TRBD1. This receptor was identified in a man in his fifties who received an inactivated influenza vaccine. The CDR3: CASTLGAGGETQYF. The CDR3 bases are TGTGCCAGCACACTGGGGGCAGGGGGCGAGACCCAGTACTTC.